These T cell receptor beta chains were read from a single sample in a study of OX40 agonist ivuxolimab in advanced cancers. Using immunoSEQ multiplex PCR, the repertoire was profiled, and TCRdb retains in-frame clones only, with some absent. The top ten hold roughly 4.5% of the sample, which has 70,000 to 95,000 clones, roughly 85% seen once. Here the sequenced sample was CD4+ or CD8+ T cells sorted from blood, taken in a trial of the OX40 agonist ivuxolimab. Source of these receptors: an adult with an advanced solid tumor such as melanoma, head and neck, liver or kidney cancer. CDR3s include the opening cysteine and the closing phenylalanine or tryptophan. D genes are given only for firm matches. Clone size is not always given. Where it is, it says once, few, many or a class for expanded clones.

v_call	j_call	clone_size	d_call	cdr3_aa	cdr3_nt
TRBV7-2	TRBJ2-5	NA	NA	CASSPEVGKETQYF	TGTGCCAGCAGCCCCGAAGTCGGGAAAGAGACCCAGTACTTC
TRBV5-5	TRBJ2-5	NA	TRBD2	CASSFGLADPQETQYF	TGTGCCAGCAGCTTCGGACTAGCGGATCCTCAAGAGACCCAGTACTTC
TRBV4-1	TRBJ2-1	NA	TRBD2	CASSLGLAGINEQFF	TGCGCCAGCAGCCTTGGACTAGCGGGGATCAATGAGCAGTTCTTC
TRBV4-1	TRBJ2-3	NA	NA	CASSQEFGITDTQYF	TGCGCCAGCAGCCAAGAATTCGGGATCACAGATACGCAGTATTTT
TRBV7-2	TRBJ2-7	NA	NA	CASSSRPQGSSYEQYF	TGTGCCAGCAGCTCAAGGCCCCAGGGAAGCTCCTACGAGCAGTACTTC
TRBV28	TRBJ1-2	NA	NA	CASSLEFKGYTF	TGTGCCAGCAGTTTGGAGTTTAAGGGCTACACCTTC
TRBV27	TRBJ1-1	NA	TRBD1	CASSLLAQGAEAFF	TGTGCCAGCAGTTTATTAGCCCAGGGGGCGGAAGCTTTCTTT
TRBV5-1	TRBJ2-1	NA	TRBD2	CASSSSPAGLNNEQFF	TGCGCCAGCAGCTCGTCCCCAGCGGGGCTTAACAATGAGCAGTTCTTC
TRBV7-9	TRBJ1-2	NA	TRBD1	CASSLDPGQGNYGYTF	TGTGCCAGCAGCTTAGATCCGGGACAGGGCAACTATGGCTACACCTTC
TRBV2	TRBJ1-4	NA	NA	CASSAQGVLNEKLFF	TGTGCCAGCAGTGCGCAGGGAGTTCTCAATGAAAAACTGTTTTTT
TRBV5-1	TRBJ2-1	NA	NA	CASSLGGPGNEQFF	TGCGCCAGCAGCTTGGGAGGGCCAGGGAATGAGCAGTTCTTC
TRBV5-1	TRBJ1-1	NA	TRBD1	CASRPRQGMFTEAFF	TGCGCCAGCAGGCCACGACAGGGGATGTTTACTGAAGCTTTCTTT
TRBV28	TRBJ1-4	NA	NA	CASSGGGYEKLFF	TGTGCCAGCAGCGGGGGGGGCTACGAAAAACTGTTTTTT
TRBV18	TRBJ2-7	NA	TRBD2	CASSADWEGSHEQYF	TGTGCCAGCTCAGCCGACTGGGAGGGGAGCCACGAGCAGTACTTC
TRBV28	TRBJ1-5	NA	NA	CASTSSGVGNQPQHF	TGTGCCAGCACCAGTTCGGGTGTGGGGAATCAGCCCCAGCATTTT
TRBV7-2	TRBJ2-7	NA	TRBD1	CASSLSGTGVNEQYF	TGTGCCAGCAGCTTATCCGGGACAGGGGTCAACGAGCAGTACTTC
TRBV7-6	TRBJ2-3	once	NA	CASSRGSAGGLWTDTQYF	TGTGCCAGCAGCCGCGGGAGCGCAGGGGGCTTATGGACAGATACGCAGTATTTT
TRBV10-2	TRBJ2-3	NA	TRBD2	CASSELGLAGDTQYF	TGCGCCAGCAGTGAGTTAGGACTAGCGGGAGATACGCAGTATTTT
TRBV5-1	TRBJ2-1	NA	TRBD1	CASSLLTGDNEQFF	TGCGCCAGCAGCTTGTTGACAGGGGATAATGAGCAGTTCTTC
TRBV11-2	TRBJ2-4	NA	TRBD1	CASSFPDRGLNIQYF	TGTGCCAGCAGCTTCCCGGACAGGGGGCTTAACATTCAGTACTTC
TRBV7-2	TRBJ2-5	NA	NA	CASSIQGETQYF	TGTGCCAGCAGCATCCAGGGGGAGACCCAGTACTTC
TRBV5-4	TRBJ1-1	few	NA	CASSVVGGGGTEAFF	TGTGCCAGCAGCGTTGTCGGGGGAGGAGGAACTGAAGCTTTCTTT
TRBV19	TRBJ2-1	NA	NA	CASRNPAGPRNNEQFF	TGTGCCAGTAGAAACCCCGCGGGGCCAAGAAACAATGAGCAGTTCTTC